These 11 T cell receptor beta chains share one sample of origin, sequenced in a study of cytomegalovirus exposure and HLA in healthy donors. Researchers ran the PCR with 60 Vbeta and 13 Jbeta primers. Assay: immunoSEQ multiplex PCR; the TCRdb copy retains only in-frame clones and omits some. The profile shows about 120,000 clones, 65% to 90% of them singletons. The source material was PBMCs. These receptors were collected from a man aged 30 to 45 in good health and CMV-seronegative.

The rearrangement joins TRBV4-3 to TRBJ2-2, with TRBD1 matching 10 bases. The CDR3 is made up of 16 amino acids. Unmatched junction bases numbered 8, after V lost 4 bases and J lost 6 bases. Looked up from germline, CDR1 is LGHNA and CDR2 is YSLEER. The CDR3 here is CASSRRQGASSGELFF. The CDR3 coding sequence is TGCGCCAGCAGCCGAAGACAGGGGGCTTCTTCCGGGGAGCTGTTTTTT.

The chain links TRBV4-3 to TRBJ2-5, with a tentative D call TRBD1 (6 bases). The ends were cut back, 0 bases at V and 2 bases at J, with 7 bases in the middle. The CDR3 has 14 residues. The germline V gene encodes CDR1 LGHNA and CDR2 YSLEER. The CDR3 region has the DNA TGCGCCAGCAGCCAAGAGGGGGCTCAAGAGACCCAGTACTTC. This codes for CASSQEGAQETQYF.

The gene calls are TRBV12-5 and TRBJ1-5, with a possible D match to TRBD1 (5 bases). CDR1 is LGHNT, CDR2 FRNRAP, per germline. The CDR3 consists of 20 residues. Trimming took 0 bases from V and 1 from J, leaving 22 bases between them. CDR3 bases: TGTGCTAGTGGTTTGGTTTCCTCCTTAGGGGCAGGCATAAGCAATCAGCCCCAGCATTTT. Translated: CASGLVSSLGAGISNQPQHF. Combining the CDR3 with reference TRBV12-5 and TRBJ1-5 gives the whole variable domain DARVTQTPRHKVTEMGQEVTMRCQPILGHNTVFWYRQTMMQGLELLAYFRNRAPLDDSGMPKDRFSAEMPDATLATLKIQPSEPRDSAVYFCASGLVSSLGAGISNQPQHFGDGTRLSIL.

This chain uses TRBV6-5 with TRBJ1-2; 11 bases fit TRBD1. The germline CDR1 and CDR2 sequences are MNHEY and SVGAGI. This CDR3 spans 14 amino acids. Trimming took 2 bases from V and 8 from J; bases not matched to a gene: 4. The CDR3 sequence: CASSYRGQGGGYTF. The CDR3 DNA reads as TGTGCCAGCAGTTACCGGGGACAGGGGGGCGGCTACACCTTC.

The J gene is TRBJ2-6, the V gene TRBV5-1; 9 bases fit TRBD2. CDR1 is SGHRS and CDR2 is YFSETQ in the germline V gene. V was pared by 1 base and J by 0 bases, with 2 bases of the junction left unmatched. The CDR3 has 17 amino acids. The CDR3 sequence: CASSLPAGGSGANVLTF. The CDR3 coding sequence is TGCGCCAGCAGCTTGCCAGCGGGGGGCTCTGGGGCCAACGTCCTGACTTTC. Using reference TRBV5-1 and TRBJ2-6 for the parts outside the CDR3, the full variable domain is KAGVTQTPRYLIKTRGQQVTLSCSPISGHRSVSWYQQTPGQGLQFLFEYFSETQRNKGNFPGRFSGRQFSNSRSEMNVSTLELGDSALYLCASSLPAGGSGANVLTFGAGSRLTVL.

The chain couples TRBV7-2 to TRBJ2-2, with TRBD2 matching over 8 bases. V lost 0 bases to trimming and J lost 7 bases; unmatched junction nucleotides: 1. In germline, CDR1 is SGHTA, CDR2 FQGNSA. The CDR3 consists of 14 residues. As DNA, the CDR3 is TGTGCCAGCAGCTTAGCGGGGACTAGCGGGGAGCTGTTTTTT. Its protein is CASSLAGTSGELFF.

The chain couples TRBV29-1 to TRBJ1-1, with a tentative D call TRBD1 (5 bases). The V end lost 8 bases, the J end lost 1 base, and 11 bases lay between the germline ends. From germline, CDR1 is SQVTM and CDR2 ANQGSEA. This CDR3 contains 12 residues. The CDR3, as DNA: TGCAGCACCGGAGACAGGAACACTGAAGCTTTCTTT. Its protein product is CSTGDRNTEAFF.

The chain couples TRBV29-1 to TRBJ2-1; 7 bases are a match to TRBD1. Germline CDR1 and CDR2: SQVTM and ANQGSEA. There are 11 residues in the CDR3. The trim removed 4 bases at V and 8 bases at J, leaving 2 bases unmatched. CDR3 sequence reads: CSVGQGYEQFF. The CDR3 DNA reads as TGCAGCGTTGGACAGGGATATGAGCAGTTCTTC.

This clone was recorded a few times. The chain carries TRBV10-2 and TRBJ2-1; 8 nucleotides line up with TRBD1. The CDR3 covers 15 residues. V lost 4 bases, J lost 4 bases, and 6 bases stayed unmatched. CDR1 and CDR2 from the germline V gene are WSHSY and SAAADI. Here the CDR3 DNA reads TGCGCCAGCAGTGGTACCGGGACAGGATACAATGAGCAGTTCTTC. This codes for CASSGTGTGYNEQFF.

This clone showed up just a few times. The chain carries TRBV6-1 and TRBJ1-2; 11 nucleotides align to TRBD1. Per germline, CDR1 MNHNS and CDR2 SASEGT. The CDR3 has 17 residues. The V and J ends lost 3 bases and 6 bases, in that order; junction bases with no gene match: 12. CDR3 protein: CASSEAVWGTGGDGYTF. DNA of the CDR3: TGTGCCAGCAGTGAGGCGGTTTGGGGGACAGGGGGGGATGGCTACACCTTC.

Of note for this clone: Relative to the germline gene, one junction end is altered; a read error may explain this. V and J are TRBV25-1 and TRBJ2-6; D is possibly TRBD1 (5 bases). This CDR3 contains 16 residues. Looked up from germline, CDR1 is MGHDK and CDR2 is SYGVNS. CDR3 protein: CASSPHRRTGANGLTF. The CDR3 nucleotides are TGTGCCAGCAGCCCCCACCGTCGAACTGGGGCCAACGGCCTGACTTTC.